The rows below give T cell receptor beta chains drawn from one sample of a study of shared clonotypes between healthy human individuals. Assay: immunoSEQ multiplex PCR; the TCRdb copy retains only in-frame clones and omits some. There are about 600,000 clones in the sample; around 95% occur only once, and approximately 0.1% lies in the top ten. The specimen was naive CD8+ T cells sorted from blood. The receptors here all came from a woman younger than 45 in good health. Each CDR3 is given with its conserved first and last residue. Fields, in order: J gene, CDR3 length, V gene, CDR3 protein.

TRBJ2-3,16,TRBV28,CASRIKGREVADTQYF
TRBJ2-7,12,TRBV30,CAWGSGNYEQYF
TRBJ1-4,14,TRBV7-9,CASSLGQGNEKLFF
TRBJ1-5,15,TRBV27,CASRADSNSNQPQHF
TRBJ2-5,15,TRBV11-1,CASSLVLGATETQYF
TRBJ2-1,17,TRBV9,CASSHRRVAGSYNEQFF
TRBJ2-7,14,TRBV11-3,CASSPGTVNYEQYF
TRBJ2-1,14,TRBV9,CASSASGPNNEQFF
TRBJ1-1,13,TRBV28,CAITTGGDFLAFF
TRBJ1-3,13,TRBV28,CASRSGRGNTIYF